The 31 T cell receptor beta chains below come from one sample, sequenced in a study of blood T cell repertoires in COVID-19. Measured with immunoSEQ multiplex PCR; TCRdb has only the in-frame clones, and not every one. Counted here are approximately 470,000 clones, 70% to 90% occurring once; the ten biggest clones make up roughly 3.2%. Sequences were obtained from peripheral blood. The receptor set was obtained from a human donor in a cohort sampled during active COVID-19.

The chain recombines TRBV2 with TRBJ1-6; the match to TRBD1 covers 9 bases. The CDR3 runs 15 residues. Trimming at V came to 8 bases and at J to 7 bases, leaving 9 bases not matched to a gene. Germline values: CDR1 SNHLY, CDR2 FYNNEI. CDR3 region: CASSLGQGFNSPLHF. In DNA form, the CDR3 reads TGTGCCAGCTCCTTGGGACAGGGTTTCAATTCACCCCTCCACTTT.

The chain links TRBV7-2 to TRBJ2-3, with D tentatively TRBD2 (6 bases). The ends were cut back, 3 bases at V and 5 bases at J, with 27 bases in the middle. The CDR3 sequence is 19 residues long. In germline, CDR1 is SGHTA, CDR2 FQGNSA. CDR3 in DNA: TGTGCCAGCAGCTTCCTTTTACCCCTAAGCGGGTCGGGCGGAGATACGCAGTATTTT. It encodes CASSFLLPLSGSGGDTQYF.

The chain links TRBV7-3 to TRBJ2-2; TRBD2 agrees at 10 bases. The CDR3 spans 15 residues. After removal of 6 bases from V and 5 bases from J, the junction contained 6 bases not matched to a gene. CDR1 SGHTA and CDR2 FQGTGA come from the germline V gene. CDR3 bases: TGTGCCAGCAGACTCGGACTAGCGGAAACCGGGGAGCTGTTTTTT. Its protein is CASRLGLAETGELFF. Supplemented by reference TRBV7-3 and TRBJ2-2, the full variable domain reads GAGVSQTPSNKVTEKGKYVELRCDPISGHTALYWYRQSLGQGPEFLIYFQGTGAADDSGLPNDRFFAVRPEGSVSTLKIQRTERGDSAVYLCASRLGLAETGELFFGEGSRLTVL.

This clone has a single count. The J gene is TRBJ2-1, the V gene TRBV4-2; a weak D match, TRBD2 (6 bases). The length of the CDR3 is 16 residues. Germline V gene sequence: CDR1 LGHNA, CDR2 YNFKEQ. Trimming cost V 3 bases and J 0 bases, with 12 bases left between them. CDR3 coding DNA: TGTGCCAGCAGCCATGAGCGGGTGAGCTCCTACAATGAGCAGTTCTTC. This gives the protein CASSHERVSSYNEQFF.

V gene TRBV6-1 combines with J gene TRBJ2-1; D is possibly TRBD2 (5 bases). This CDR3 region has 12 residues. CDR1 MNHNS and CDR2 SASEGT come from the germline V gene. The germline V and J ends were trimmed by 1 base and 13 bases, with 11 bases remaining between them. The CDR3 DNA follows: TGTGCCAGCAGTGAAGGAATGGAGGTCCAGTTCTTC. Translating gives CASSEGMEVQFF.

This rearrangement joins TRBV4-1 to TRBJ2-1; TRBD2 matches at 7 bases. The CDR3 is 16 residues long. Germline trimming cut 1 base from V and 2 bases from J; bases unmatched to any gene: 5. CDR1 and CDR2 from the germline V gene are MGHRA and YSYEKL. CDR3 amino acids: CASSQVAGVPYNEQFF. The CDR3 coding sequence is TGCGCCAGCAGCCAAGTTGCGGGAGTTCCCTACAATGAGCAGTTCTTC.

The sample holds a few counts of this clone. This rearrangement joins TRBV19 to TRBJ1-1, with 9 nucleotides matching TRBD1. This CDR3 region has 15 residues. After removal of 6 bases from V and 5 bases from J, the junction contained 10 bases not matched to a gene. Germline values: CDR1 LNHDA, CDR2 SQIVND (reference sequence). The CDR3, as DNA: TGTGCCAGTAGCCCTTTTACAGGGGGCGGGACTGAAGCTTTCTTT. Translated: CASSPFTGGGTEAFF.

V gene TRBV19 combines with J gene TRBJ1-2; D is unresolved. V lost 5 bases and J 6 bases, leaving 19 bases between the germline ends. Per germline, CDR1 LNHDA and CDR2 SQIVND (reference sequence). The CDR3 runs to 15 residues. The CDR3 loop reads CASSVRLVVGDGYTF. The CDR3, as DNA: TGTGCCAGTAGTGTACGACTGGTGGTGGGAGATGGCTACACCTTC.

This chain connects TRBV3-1 (or the pseudogene TRBV3-2) to TRBJ2-5; D possibly corresponds to TRBD2 (5 bases). This CDR3 spans 14 amino acids. V lost 0 bases to trimming and J lost 3 bases, with 8 bases between them. Germline V CDR1 and CDR2: LGHDT, YNNKEL (reference sequence). The CDR3 coding sequence is TGTGCCAGCAGCCAAGATCCCGGGAAAGAGACCCAGTACTTC. Encoded protein: CASSQDPGKETQYF.

This chain joins TRBV10-3 and TRBJ1-5, with 7 bases that match TRBD1. Germline V gene lookup returns CDR1 ENHRY and CDR2 SYGVKD. The CDR3 extends over 14 amino acids. With 7 bases clipped from V and 4 bases from J, the junction kept 7 bases outside the gene matches. CDR3 sequence (DNA): TGTGCCATCAAGGACTCAGGGGGTAATCAGCCCCAGCATTTT. Its translation: CAIKDSGGNQPQHF.

The V call is TRBV15, the J call TRBJ2-2; TRBD1 aligns across 10 bases. V trimming: 3 bases; J trimming: 5 bases; junction bases outside the gene matches: 3. The CDR3 spans 15 residues. CDR1 and CDR2 from the germline V gene are LNHNV and YYDKDF (reference sequence). The CDR3 protein is CATSSRQGATGELFF. CDR3 DNA: TGTGCCACCAGCAGTAGACAGGGGGCTACCGGGGAGCTGTTTTTT.

The rearrangement uses TRBV5-1 and TRBJ2-1, with TRBD2 matching over 10 bases. The CDR3 length is 17 residues. V trimming: 0 bases; J trimming: 7 bases; junction bases outside the gene matches: 10. CDR1 and CDR2 (germline): SGHRS, YFSETQ. In DNA form, the CDR3 reads TGCGCCAGCAGCTTGGACGTTGCAGCGGGAGGGCTTAATGAGCAGTTCTTC. Protein: CASSLDVAAGGLNEQFF. Full variable domain (rest looked up from reference TRBV5-1 and TRBJ2-1): KAGVTQTPRYLIKTRGQQVTLSCSPISGHRSVSWYQQTPGQGLQFLFEYFSETQRNKGNFPGRFSGRQFSNSRSEMNVSTLELGDSALYLCASSLDVAAGGLNEQFFGPGTRLTVL.

The V gene is TRBV5-1, the J gene TRBJ2-1; a weak D match, TRBD1 (6 bases). The CDR3 sequence is 14 residues long. The V and J ends lost 2 bases and 14 bases respectively, with 20 bases between them. Germline CDR1 SGHRS, CDR2 YFSETQ. The CDR3 region has the DNA TGCGCCAGCAGCTTAAGGGGGTCGACCCCGTCAGAGTTCTTC. Its translation: CASSLRGSTPSEFF. Filled out from reference TRBV5-1 and TRBJ2-1, the complete variable domain reads KAGVTQTPRYLIKTRGQQVTLSCSPISGHRSVSWYQQTPGQGLQFLFEYFSETQRNKGNFPGRFSGRQFSNSRSEMNVSTLELGDSALYLCASSLRGSTPSEFFGPGTRLTVL.

This chain uses TRBV10-3 with TRBJ1-1, with D hard to call. V was pared by 3 bases and J by 0 bases, with 8 bases between. The CDR3 is made up of 14 amino acids. Germline V CDR1 and CDR2: ENHRY, SYGVKD. CDR3 sequence (DNA): TGTGCCATCAGTGATGCCAGGATGAACACTGAAGCTTTCTTT. It translates to CAISDARMNTEAFF.

The J gene is TRBJ1-6, the V gene TRBV5-1; a possible D gene is TRBD1 (6 bases). Germline CDR1 is SGHRS and CDR2 is YFSETQ. The CDR3 runs 15 residues. The V end lost 4 bases, the J end lost 7 bases, and 15 bases lay between the germline ends. This CDR3 is CASSPAGQTNSPLHF. The CDR3 DNA reads TGCGCCAGCAGCCCAGCCGGACAGACCAATTCACCCCTCCACTTT.

The chain carries TRBV7-6 and TRBJ1-2; 7 positions match TRBD1. CDR1 is SGHVS, CDR2 FNYEAQ, per germline. The CDR3 is 15 amino acids. V shed 1 base and J 4 bases; nucleotides not matched to a gene: 6. DNA for the CDR3: TGTGCCAGCAGCTTAGGGGGACAGACCGGCTATGGCTACACCTTC. This gives the protein CASSLGGQTGYGYTF.

The J gene is TRBJ2-7, the V gene TRBV25-1; 8 bases fit TRBD2. V shed 11 bases and J 5 bases; nucleotides not matched to a gene: 20. Looked up from germline, CDR1 is MGHDK and CDR2 is SYGVNS. The CDR3 spans 16 residues. In DNA, the CDR3 is TGTGCCGCCAGCAGGGGAAAGGGCGGGAGGATCGACGAGCAGTACTTC. Translated: CAASRGKGGRIDEQYF.

The chain uses TRBV9 and TRBJ1-1; 8 positions match TRBD1. Germline V gives CDR1 SGDLS, CDR2 YYNGEE. The CDR3 totals 16 residues. V was clipped by 4 bases and J by 4 bases; unmatched bases: 12. The CDR3 loop is CASSPSNRGFSTEAFF. The CDR3 coding sequence is TGTGCCAGCAGCCCAAGCAACAGGGGGTTTAGCACTGAAGCTTTCTTT.

The rearrangement uses TRBV7-9 and TRBJ1-1; 7 bases align to TRBD1. Germline V gives CDR1 SEHNR, CDR2 FQNEAQ (reference sequence). This CDR3 contains 15 residues. Unmatched junction bases numbered 14, after V lost 5 bases and J lost 8 bases. The CDR3 loop is CASSQGTADYDEAFF. The CDR3, as DNA: TGTGCCAGCAGCCAGGGGACAGCTGACTATGACGAAGCTTTCTTT.

Here the CDR3 reads CASSLGPVFGNEQFF. The CDR3 DNA reads TGTGCCAGCAGCTTGGGGCCGGTGTTCGGGAATGAGCAGTTCTTC. The chain is built from TRBV13 and TRBJ2-1, with D perhaps TRBD1 (5 bases). CDR3 length: 15 amino acids. The V and J ends lost 3 bases and 7 bases respectively, with 16 bases between them. Looked up from germline, CDR1 is PRHDT and CDR2 is FYEKMQ (reference sequence).

The chain has TRBV9 and TRBJ2-2; tentatively, D is TRBD1 (8 bases). The V gene lost 2 bases and the J gene lost 6 bases, with 17 bases spanning the gap. This CDR3 has 16 amino acids. CDR1 and CDR2 (germline): SGDLS, YYNGEE. The CDR3 sequence: CASSVGLVGQAGELFF. CDR3 DNA sequence: TGTGCCAGCAGCGTCGGACTAGTGGGACAGGCCGGGGAGCTGTTTTTT.

The chain joins TRBV19 to TRBJ2-5; D possibly corresponds to TRBD2 (5 bases). CDR3 length: 13 residues. The ends were cut back, 4 bases at V and 4 bases at J, with 10 bases in the middle. Germline CDR1 is LNHDA and CDR2 is SQIVND (reference sequence). CDR3 in amino acids: CASSRRPRETQYF. The CDR3 DNA sequence: TGTGCCAGTAGTAGGAGGCCGCGAGAGACCCAGTACTTC.

This clone was found a few times. The chain carries TRBV6-2 or TRBV6-3 and TRBJ1-5; 7 bases fit TRBD1. CDR1 is MNHEY and CDR2 is SVGEGT in the germline V gene. The CDR3 extends over 15 amino acids. After removal of 2 bases from V and 1 base from J, the junction contained 2 bases not matched to a gene. The CDR3 bases are TGTGCCAGCAGTTACCCCAGGGGGAGCAATCAGCCCCAGCATTTT. Translation: CASSYPRGSNQPQHF.

In this sample, this clone turned up a few times. This chain joins TRBV11-3 and TRBJ2-1; 11 bases fit TRBD2. This CDR3 has 16 residues. Germline-derived CDR1 and CDR2 are SGHNT and YENEEA. V shed 6 bases, J shed 7 bases, and the junction held 11 bases outside the gene matches. In DNA form, the CDR3 reads TGTGCCAGCAGTCACAACCGTGCTAGCGGGAGGAATGAGCAGTTCTTC. The encoded protein is CASSHNRASGRNEQFF.

This clone was seen once. The J gene is TRBJ2-7, the V gene TRBV6-5; 10 bases agree with TRBD1. The germline V gene has CDR1 MNHEY and CDR2 SVGAGI. J lost 5 bases, V lost 4 bases, and 5 bases had no gene match. This CDR3 comprises 14 residues. The CDR3 bases are TGTGCCAGCAGTTTAGGGACAGGGGTCGACGAGCAGTACTTC. It codes for CASSLGTGVDEQYF.

The chain joins TRBV7-2 to TRBJ2-7, with TRBD2 as a possible D gene (6 bases). Germline values: CDR1 SGHTA, CDR2 FQGNSA. The CDR3 covers 14 residues. Trimming cost V 1 base and J 7 bases, with 14 bases left between them. CDR3 region: CASSLGGTQGEQYF. In DNA form, the CDR3 reads TGTGCCAGCAGCTTAGGGGGGACTCAAGGGGAGCAGTACTTC.

The CDR3 DNA follows: TGTGCCGGGGGAGGGGGATCCCTCTACGAGCAGTACTTC. This gives the protein CAGGGGSLYEQYF. The chain recombines TRBV28 with TRBJ2-7, with D perhaps matching TRBD2 (7 bases). Germline V gene sequence: CDR1 MDHEN, CDR2 SYDVKM. With 11 bases removed from V and 3 bases from J, the gap between germline ends came to 17 bases. The CDR3 length is 13 residues.

The chain employs TRBV28 and TRBJ1-2; 7 bases are a match to TRBD1. CDR3 length: 12 amino acids. Germline CDR1 reads MDHEN; CDR2 reads SYDVKM. With 6 bases clipped from V and 5 bases from J, the junction kept 3 bases outside the gene matches. The CDR3, as DNA: TGTGCCAGCAGGGGGGACAGATATGGCTACACCTTC. Translation: CASRGDRYGYTF.

This chain links TRBV9 with TRBJ2-1; 9 nucleotides line up with TRBD2. This CDR3 has 15 amino acids. V gave up 4 bases and J gave up 5 bases; unmatched junction bases: 7. CDR1 and CDR2 (germline): SGDLS, YYNGEE. The CDR3 DNA follows: TGTGCCAGCAGCTTACGGACTAGCGCAGACAATGAGCAGTTCTTC. Translation: CASSLRTSADNEQFF.

The J gene is TRBJ2-7, the V gene TRBV2, with D possibly being TRBD1 (6 bases). Germline V gene sequence: CDR1 SNHLY, CDR2 FYNNEI. The length of the CDR3 is 11 residues. V was clipped by 4 bases and J by 7 bases, with 8 bases between them. The CDR3: CASSGTGEQYF. The CDR3 region has the DNA TGTGCCAGCAGTGGAACAGGGGAGCAGTACTTC.

The CDR3 region is CASSRGDRVHEQYF. CDR3 bases: TGTGCCAGCAGTCGGGGGGACAGGGTCCACGAGCAGTACTTC. This chain links TRBV27 with TRBJ2-7; 9 bases align to TRBD1. Germline CDR1 and CDR2: MNHEY and SMNVEV (reference sequence). The CDR3 extends over 14 amino acids. J was trimmed by 5 bases and V by 5 bases; bases with no gene match: 7.